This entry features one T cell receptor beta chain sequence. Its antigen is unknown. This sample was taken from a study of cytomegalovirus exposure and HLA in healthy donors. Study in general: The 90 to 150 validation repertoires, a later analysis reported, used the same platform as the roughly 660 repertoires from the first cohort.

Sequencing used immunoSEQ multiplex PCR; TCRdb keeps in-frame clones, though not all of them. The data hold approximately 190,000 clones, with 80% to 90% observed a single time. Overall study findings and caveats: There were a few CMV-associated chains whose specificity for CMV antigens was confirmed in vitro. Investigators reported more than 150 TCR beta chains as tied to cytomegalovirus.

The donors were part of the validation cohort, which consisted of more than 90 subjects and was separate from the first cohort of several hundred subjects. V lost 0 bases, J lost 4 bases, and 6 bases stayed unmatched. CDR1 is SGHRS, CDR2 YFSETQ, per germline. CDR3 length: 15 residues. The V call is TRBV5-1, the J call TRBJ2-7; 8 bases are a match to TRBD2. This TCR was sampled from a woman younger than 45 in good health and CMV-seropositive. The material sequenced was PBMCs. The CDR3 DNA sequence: TGCGCCAGCAGCTTGGCGGCGGGGGGCCAGTACGAGCAGTACTTC. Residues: CASSLAAGGQYEQYF. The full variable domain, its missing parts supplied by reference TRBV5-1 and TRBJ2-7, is KAGVTQTPRYLIKTRGQQVTLSCSPISGHRSVSWYQQTPGQGLQFLFEYFSETQRNKGNFPGRFSGRQFSNSRSEMNVSTLELGDSALYLCASSLAAGGQYEQYFGPGTRLTVT.